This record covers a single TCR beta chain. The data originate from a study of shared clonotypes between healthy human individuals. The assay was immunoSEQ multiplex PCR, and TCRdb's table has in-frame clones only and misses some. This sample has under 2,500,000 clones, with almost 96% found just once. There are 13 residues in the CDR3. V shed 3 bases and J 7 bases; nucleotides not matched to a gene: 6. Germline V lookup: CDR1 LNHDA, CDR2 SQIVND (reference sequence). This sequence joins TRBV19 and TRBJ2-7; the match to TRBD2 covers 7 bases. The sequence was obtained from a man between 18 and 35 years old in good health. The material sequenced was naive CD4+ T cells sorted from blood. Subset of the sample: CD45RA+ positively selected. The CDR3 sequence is CASSILQGGEQYF. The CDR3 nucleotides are TGTGCCAGTAGTATTCTCCAGGGAGGGGAGCAGTACTTC.